This TCR beta chain appears in the sequencing data of a study of T cell repertoires in cytomegalovirus infection. Study-level background: The public TCR beta signatures pointed to both CMV infection and matching HLA type.

MiXCR, run by TCRdb on the reads, gives a single entry per CDR3 protein. The table has some 900,000 distinct CDR3 sequences, around a third seen once; the top ten hold around 12%. Points on this clonotype: Antigen: not known.

CDR1 is LGHNA and CDR2 is YSLEER in the germline V gene. The CDR3 is 17 residues long. V lost 0 bases and J lost 0, with 12 bases in between. This chain connects TRBV4-3 to TRBJ2-1, with D hard to call. The sequence derives from a human donor in good health (CMV status not recorded). Some clones in this sample may be carry-over from other donors' samples. The sample was cultured CD8+ T cells from PBMCs, taken from culture after CMV antigen stimulation. The CDR3 sequence is CASSQDGSSSSYNEQFF. CDR3 coding DNA: TGCGCCAGCAGCCAAGATGGTAGCTCGAGCTCCTACAATGAGCAGTTCTTC.